Sequencing of this T cell receptor beta chain was carried out in a study of blood T cell repertoires in COVID-19. Study information: Acute and convalescent COVID-19 samples came from the United States, Italy and Spain. PBMCs, B-cell-depleted T cells, or T cells provided the cDNA or gDNA that made up the material.

In the original processing: Nucleated cell counts were estimated from reference gene primer amplification. Clones were read by immunoSEQ multiplex PCR, and TCRdb kept only the in-frame ones, dropping some. Clone size and the V and J calls come from that table; the DNA yielded D and trimming. The sample gives nearly 95,000 clones, approximately 87% of which show up once; under 8% is in the top ten. The V segment lost 10 bases and the J segment 1 base; nucleotides outside the gene matches: 10. Germline CDR1 reads SNHLY; CDR2 reads FYNNEI. The length of the CDR3 is 15 residues. The TCR originated in a human donor with acute or convalescent COVID-19. The donor label of this sample is uncertain. Source material: peripheral blood. V and J are TRBV2 and TRBJ2-1; 7 nucleotides match TRBD2. CDR3 loop: CATASRGSSYNEQFF. In nucleotides, the CDR3 is TGTGCCACCGCCTCGCGGGGGTCTTCCTACAATGAGCAGTTCTTC.